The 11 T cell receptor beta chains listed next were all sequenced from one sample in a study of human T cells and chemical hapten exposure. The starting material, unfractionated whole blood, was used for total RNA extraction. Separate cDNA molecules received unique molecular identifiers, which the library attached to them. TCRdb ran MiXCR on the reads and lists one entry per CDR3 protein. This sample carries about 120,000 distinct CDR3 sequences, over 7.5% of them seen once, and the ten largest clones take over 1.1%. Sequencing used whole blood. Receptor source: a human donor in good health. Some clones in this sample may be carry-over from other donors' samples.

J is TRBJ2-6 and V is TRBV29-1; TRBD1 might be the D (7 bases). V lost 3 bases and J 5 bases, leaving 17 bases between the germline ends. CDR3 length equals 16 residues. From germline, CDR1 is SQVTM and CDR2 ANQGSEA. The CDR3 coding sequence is TGCAGCGTTGACCCTACTGACAGGGACTGGGCCAACGTCCTGACTTTC. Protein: CSVDPTDRDWANVLTF.

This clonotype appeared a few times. The CDR3 region has the DNA TGTGCCAGTAGCGTCCCGACAGGGGGAGCACATGGCTACACCTTC. Translating gives CASSVPTGGAHGYTF. V is TRBV19 and J is TRBJ1-2; 9 bases agree with TRBD1. CDR1 is LNHDA, CDR2 SQIVND, per germline (reference sequence). This CDR3 has 15 residues. V trimming: 6 bases; J trimming: 6 bases; junction bases outside the gene matches: 11.

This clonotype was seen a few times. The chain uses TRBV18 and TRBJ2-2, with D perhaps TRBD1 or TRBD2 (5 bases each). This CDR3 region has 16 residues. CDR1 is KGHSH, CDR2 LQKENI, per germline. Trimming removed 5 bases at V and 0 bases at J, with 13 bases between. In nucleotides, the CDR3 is TGTGCCAGCTCAAGAACCGGGACCCCGAACACCGGGGAGCTGTTTTTT. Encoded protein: CASSRTGTPNTGELFF.

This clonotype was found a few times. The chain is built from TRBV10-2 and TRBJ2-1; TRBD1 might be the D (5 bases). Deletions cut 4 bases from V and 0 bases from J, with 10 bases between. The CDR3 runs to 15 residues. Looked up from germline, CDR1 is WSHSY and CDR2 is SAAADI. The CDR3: CASSGRGLSYNEQFF. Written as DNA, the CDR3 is TGCGCCAGCAGTGGTAGGGGCCTCTCCTACAATGAGCAGTTCTTC.

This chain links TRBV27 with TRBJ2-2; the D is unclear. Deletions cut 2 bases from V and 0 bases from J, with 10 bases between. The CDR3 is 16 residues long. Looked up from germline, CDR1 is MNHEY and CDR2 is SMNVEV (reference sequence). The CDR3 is CASSLGQDPNTGELFF. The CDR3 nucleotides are TGTGCCAGCAGTTTAGGGCAGGACCCGAACACCGGGGAGCTGTTTTTT.

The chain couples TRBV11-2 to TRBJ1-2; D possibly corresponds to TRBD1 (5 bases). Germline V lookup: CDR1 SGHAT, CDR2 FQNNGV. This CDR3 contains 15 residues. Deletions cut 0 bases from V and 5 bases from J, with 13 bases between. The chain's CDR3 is CASSLERSGTYGYTF. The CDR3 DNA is TGTGCCAGCAGCTTAGAACGGTCGGGGACTTATGGCTACACCTTC. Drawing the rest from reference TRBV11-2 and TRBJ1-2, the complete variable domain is EAGVAQSPRYKIIEKRQSVAFWCNPISGHATLYWYQQILGQGPKLLIQFQNNGVVDDSQLPKDRFSAERLKGVDSTLKIQPAKLEDSAVYLCASSLERSGTYGYTFGSGTRLTVV.

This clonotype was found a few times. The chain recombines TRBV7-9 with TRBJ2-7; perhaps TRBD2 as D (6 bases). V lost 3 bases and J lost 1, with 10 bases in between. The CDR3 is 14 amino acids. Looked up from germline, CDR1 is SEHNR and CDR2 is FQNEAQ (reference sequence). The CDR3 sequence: CASSFTGGSYEQYF. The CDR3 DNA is TGTGCCAGCAGCTTTACCGGGGGTTCCTACGAGCAGTACTTC.

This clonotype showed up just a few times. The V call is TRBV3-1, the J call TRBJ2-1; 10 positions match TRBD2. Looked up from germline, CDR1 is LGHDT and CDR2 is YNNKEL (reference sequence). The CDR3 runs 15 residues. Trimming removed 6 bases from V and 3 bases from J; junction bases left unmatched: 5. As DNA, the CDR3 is TGTGCCAGCAGTTCCGGGACTAGCGTCTACAATGAGCAGTTCTTC. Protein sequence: CASSSGTSVYNEQFF.

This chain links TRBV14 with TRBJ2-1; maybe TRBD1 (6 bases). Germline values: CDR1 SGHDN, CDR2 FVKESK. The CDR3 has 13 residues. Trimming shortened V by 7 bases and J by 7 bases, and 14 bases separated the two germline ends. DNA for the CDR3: TGTGCCAGCACCCCCCATACAGGGAATGAGCAGTTCTTC. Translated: CASTPHTGNEQFF. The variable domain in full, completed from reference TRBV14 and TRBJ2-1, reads EAGVTQFPSHSVIEKGQTVTLRCDPISGHDNLYWYRRVMGKEIKFLLHFVKESKQDESGMPNNRFLAERTGGTYSTLKVQPAELEDSGVYFCASTPHTGNEQFFGPGTRLTVL.

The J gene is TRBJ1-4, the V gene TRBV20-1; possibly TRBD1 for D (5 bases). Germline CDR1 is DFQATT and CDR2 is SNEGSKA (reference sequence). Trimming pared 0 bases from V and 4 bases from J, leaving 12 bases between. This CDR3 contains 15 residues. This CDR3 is CSARDPTAHNEKLFF. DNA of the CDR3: TGCAGTGCTAGAGATCCGACAGCACATAATGAAAAACTGTTTTTT.

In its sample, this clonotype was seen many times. The DNA for the CDR3 is TGCGCCAGCAGCCAAGAAGGGCGGACAGGGGGGAATGAAAAACTGTTTTTT. Translating gives CASSQEGRTGGNEKLFF. V usage is TRBV4-3 and J usage is TRBJ1-4; 10 bases agree with TRBD1. The CDR3 consists of 17 residues. Germline lookup yields CDR1 LGHNA and CDR2 YSLEER. The trim removed 0 bases at V and 5 bases at J, leaving 6 bases unmatched.